The TCR beta chain under discussion was sequenced for a study of Graves' ophthalmopathy and Graves' hyperthyroidism. As for the study in general: The authors collected peripheral blood at initial diagnosis, before any treatment.

With 2 bases removed from V and 8 bases from J, the gap between germline ends came to 15 bases. This CDR3 comprises 14 residues. Germline V lookup: CDR1 SGHTA, CDR2 FQGNSA. The authors amplified TCR beta CDR3 regions from RNA transcripts. Second-round multiplex PCR came after a first-round RT-PCR that employed HTBI primers. MiXCR was run by TCRdb on the multiplex PCR reads, yielding one entry per CDR3 protein. The sample has fewer than 400,000 distinct CDR3 sequences, 15% to 20% seen once; the top ten hold 1.5% to 2%. This clonotype has ten or more counts. This sequence joins TRBV7-2 and TRBJ1-2; D call uncertain. This sequence originates from a woman younger than 35 with Graves' ophthalmopathy. Sequenced input: peripheral blood. Written as DNA, the CDR3 is TGTGCCAGCAGCTTAACGGTGGGGTTAGAAGGCTACACCTTC. Protein: CASSLTVGLEGYTF.